Presented here are 12 T cell receptor beta chains from one specimen sequenced in a study of T cell repertoires in cytomegalovirus infection. TCRdb re-called the reads with MiXCR, one entry per CDR3 protein. The sample comprises 150,000 to 200,000 distinct CDR3 sequences, roughly 14% of which are singletons, and 20% to 30% rests with the top ten. Sequences were obtained from PBMCs. These receptor sequences come from a human donor in good health (CMV status not recorded). Some clones in this sample may be carry-over from other donors' samples.

This clonotype was observed at least ten times. J is TRBJ1-3 and V is TRBV12-3 or TRBV12-4, with D perhaps matching TRBD1 (5 bases). V dropped 4 bases and J dropped 5 bases, with 12 bases sitting between them. The CDR3 sequence is 14 residues long. The CDR3 DNA is TGTGCCAGCAGTTCTCGGGACGGCCGAAACACCATATATTTT. Translated: CASSSRDGRNTIYF.

The chain combines TRBV19 with TRBJ1-6; a possible D gene is TRBD1 (5 bases). The CDR3 sequence is 14 residues long. Germline assignment: CDR1 LNHDA and CDR2 SQIVND (reference sequence). The V gene lost 8 bases and the J gene lost 8 bases, with 16 bases spanning the gap. The CDR3 here is CASRWGRADSPLHF. CDR3 DNA sequence: TGTGCCAGTCGATGGGGACGGGCCGATTCACCCCTCCACTTT.

This clonotype was counted many times. The V and J genes are TRBV4-1 and TRBJ1-4; D possibly corresponds to TRBD1 (5 bases). V was trimmed by 7 bases and J by 0 bases, leaving 9 bases between them. From germline, CDR1 is MGHRA and CDR2 YSYEKL. The CDR3 is 14 residues long. CDR3: CASTLTATNEKLFF. The CDR3 nucleotides are TGCGCCAGCACCTTGACAGCAACTAATGAAAAACTGTTTTTT.

This clonotype came up a few times. The chain is built from TRBV2 and TRBJ2-3, with 8 bases matching TRBD2. The CDR3 sequence is 14 residues long. Germline CDR1 SNHLY, CDR2 FYNNEI. Unmatched junction bases numbered 6, after V lost 10 bases and J lost 0 bases. The DNA of the CDR3 is TGTGCCACCCCGGGAGGGCCGAGCACAGATACGCAGTATTTT. Its protein is CATPGGPSTDTQYF.

The genes are TRBV28 and TRBJ2-4; no reliable D call. Between the trimmed V and J ends, which lost 1 base and 0 bases, there was a span of 16 bases. Per the germline V gene, CDR1 is MDHEN and CDR2 is SYDVKM. CDR3 length: 18 residues. DNA of the CDR3: TGTGCCAGCAGTTTATTATTCTGGAGTCCTATAGCCAAAAACATTCAGTACTTC. Protein: CASSLLFWSPIAKNIQYF. Drawing the rest from reference TRBV28 and TRBJ2-4, the complete variable domain is DVKVTQSSRYLVKRTGEKVFLECVQDMDHENMFWYRQDPGLGLRLIYFSYDVKMKEKGDIPEGYSVSREKKERFSLILESASTNQTSMYLCASSLLFWSPIAKNIQYFGAGTRLSVL.

The sample holds many counts of this clonotype. The chain carries TRBV7-2 and TRBJ1-5; the D gene is possibly TRBD1 (5 bases). The V gene lost 5 bases and the J gene lost 0 bases, with 14 bases spanning the gap. CDR3 size: 16 residues. Germline assignment: CDR1 SGHTA and CDR2 FQGNSA. CDR3 DNA: TGTGCCAGCAGCCTCGGGACGCCCTATAGCAATCAGCCCCAGCATTTT. It yields the protein CASSLGTPYSNQPQHF.

This clonotype was detected ten times or more. The genes are TRBV29-1 and TRBJ2-3, with D perhaps TRBD2 (5 bases). The CDR3 consists of 16 residues. CDR1 is SQVTM, CDR2 ANQGSEA, per germline. The germline V and J ends were trimmed by 0 bases and 2 bases, with 15 bases remaining between them. CDR3 region: CSVEDPEARATDTQYF. CDR3 nucleotides: TGCAGCGTTGAAGATCCGGAGGCCAGAGCCACAGATACGCAGTATTTT.

In its sample, this clonotype was seen many times. V gene TRBV7-8 combines with J gene TRBJ1-3; D uncertain. CDR3 length: 15 amino acids. Germline V CDR1 and CDR2: SGHVS, FQNEAQ. Trimming took 4 bases from V and 0 from J, leaving 10 bases between them. CDR3 nucleotide sequence: TGTGCCAGCAGCTCCGCCGGAGCCTCTGGAAACACCATATATTTT. Protein product: CASSSAGASGNTIYF. Drawing the rest from reference TRBV7-8 and TRBJ1-3, the complete variable domain is GAGVSQSPRYKVAKRGQDVALRCDPISGHVSLFWYQQALGQGPEFLTYFQNEAQLDKSGLPSDRFFAERPEGSVSTLKIQRTQQEDSAVYLCASSSAGASGNTIYFGEGSWLTVV.

This clonotype was seen more than once but under ten times. The CDR3 DNA is TGCAGCGTTGAAGCAGGGAGGGATGGCTACACCTTC. It specifies CSVEAGRDGYTF. This rearrangement joins TRBV29-1 to TRBJ1-2; possible D gene TRBD1, 5 bases. CDR1 and CDR2 (germline): SQVTM, ANQGSEA. Trimming took off 1 base at V and 6 bases at J, with 9 bases between the two ends. The CDR3 has 12 residues. The full variable domain, completed using reference TRBV29-1 and TRBJ1-2, is SAVISQKPSRDICQRGTSLTIQCQVDSQVTMMFWYRQQPGQSLTLIATANQGSEATYESGFVIDKFPISRPNLTFSTLTVSNMSPEDSSIYLCSVEAGRDGYTFGSGTRLTVV.

This clonotype came up a few times. The chain links TRBV15 to TRBJ2-1; 7 bases map to TRBD2. V was pared by 3 bases and J by 3 bases, with 11 bases of the junction left unmatched. The CDR3 sequence is 17 residues long. Germline V gives CDR1 LNHNV, CDR2 YYDKDF (reference sequence). In nucleotides, the CDR3 is TGTGCCACCAGCAGCGAGTTGAAGAGCGGGATCTACAATGAGCAGTTCTTC. Translation: CATSSELKSGIYNEQFF. The full variable domain, with the rest looked up from reference TRBV15 and TRBJ2-1, is DAMVIQNPRYQVTQFGKPVTLSCSQTLNHNVMYWYQQKSSQAPKLLFHYYDKDFNNEADTPDNFQSRRPNTSFCFLDIRSPGLGDTAMYLCATSSELKSGIYNEQFFGPGTRLTVL.

This clonotype turned up a few times. This chain joins TRBV12-3 or TRBV12-4 and TRBJ2-7; D is undetermined. V shed 5 bases and J shed 9 bases, with 14 bases lying between them. CDR3 size: 12 residues. The CDR3 nucleotides read TGTGCCAGCAGTCCCGGGTCCCGAGGGCAGTACTTC. It yields the protein CASSPGSRGQYF.

The chain has TRBV29-1 and TRBJ2-7; D is perhaps TRBD1 or TRBD2 (6 bases each). Germline CDR1 SQVTM, CDR2 ANQGSEA. The CDR3 has 13 residues. The V end lost 3 bases, the J end lost 2 bases, and 11 bases lay between the germline ends. The CDR3 loop is CSVEGGPPYEQYF. Here the CDR3 DNA reads TGCAGCGTTGAGGGGGGCCCCCCCTACGAGCAGTACTTC.